This is a list of T cell receptor beta chains from one sample in a study of early T cells in non-severe SARS-CoV-2 infection. TCRdb recomputed calls from the 5' RACE reads with MiXCR, one row per CDR3 protein. Of some 77,000 distinct CDR3 sequences listed, around 17% were seen once; the top ten hold about 3.1%. The sample taken for sequencing was whole blood. The receptors derive from an adult who was a healthcare worker with PCR-confirmed SARS-CoV-2 infection or an uninfected control (not recorded which). The CDR3 runs from the conserved cysteine through the conserved F or W. The D gene is left open where the match is weak. Size is stated for part of the rows, as once, few or many counts, or as a class when the clone is expanded.

TRBJ2-7,-,TRBV3-1,TRBD2,CASSPVVLFGGGGAENEQYF,TGTGCCAGCAGCCCCGTAGTACTTTTTGGCGGCGGGGGGGCCGAGAACGAGCAGTACTTC
TRBJ2-5,-,TRBV6-5,TRBD2,CASSYAASGGQETQYF,TGTGCCAGCAGTTACGCGGCTAGCGGGGGCCAAGAGACCCAGTACTTC
TRBJ1-1,once,TRBV28,-,CASSLWTGGYTEAFF,TGTGCCAGCAGTTTATGGACCGGGGGCTACACTGAAGCTTTCTTT
TRBJ1-6,-,TRBV12-3/TRBV12-4,-,CASSFGGGNSPLHF,TGTGCCAGCAGTTTCGGGGGGGGTAATTCACCCCTCCACTTT
TRBJ2-1,few,TRBV14,-,CASSQWEDNEQFF,TGTGCCAGCAGCCAATGGGAAGACAATGAGCAGTTCTTC
TRBJ2-3,few,TRBV2,-,CASSQGSDTQYF,TGTGCCAGCAGTCAGGGGTCAGATACGCAGTATTTT
TRBJ2-7,few,TRBV7-9,TRBD2,CASSSGLVGYEQYF,TGTGCCAGCAGCTCGGGACTAGTTGGCTACGAGCAGTACTTC
TRBJ2-6,few,TRBV19,-,CASSITRSGANVLTF,TGTGCCAGTAGTATAACCCGCTCTGGGGCCAACGTCCTGACTTTC
TRBJ2-1,few,TRBV20-1,TRBD1,CSAIRGQVPYNEQFF,TGCAGTGCTATACGGGGACAGGTTCCTTACAATGAGCAGTTCTTC
TRBJ1-6,few,TRBV29-1,-,CSVRQEINSPLHF,TGCAGCGTTAGGCAGGAAATAAATTCACCCCTCCACTTT
TRBJ1-1,-,TRBV5-4,-,CASSLLTGAANTEAFF,TGTGCCAGCAGCCTTTTGACGGGGGCGGCGAACACTGAAGCTTTCTTT
TRBJ1-4,-,TRBV10-3,-,CAISGDATNEKLFF,TGTGCCATCAGTGGGGATGCAACTAATGAAAAACTGTTTTTT
TRBJ2-1,-,TRBV2,TRBD2,CASSGLAGSNEQFF,TGTGCCAGCAGTGGACTAGCGGGGTCCAATGAGCAGTTCTTC
TRBJ2-7,-,TRBV29-1,TRBD2,CSVGGSGVEQYF,TGCAGCGTTGGCGGGAGCGGGGTCGAGCAGTACTTC
TRBJ1-2,-,TRBV3-1,TRBD1,CASSHYRGGERGYTF,TGTGCCAGCAGCCATTACAGGGGCGGAGAGCGTGGCTACACCTTC
TRBJ2-3,-,TRBV7-6,TRBD2,CASSRSGAYTDTQYF,TGTGCCAGCAGTCGTAGCGGGGCGTACACAGATACGCAGTATTTT
TRBJ2-3,once,TRBV29-1,-,CSVGGSTDTQYF,TGCAGCGTTGGGGGATCCACAGATACGCAGTATTTT
TRBJ2-1,many,TRBV5-5,TRBD2,CASSSRTSGRRDEQFF,TGTGCCAGCAGCTCCCGGACTAGCGGGAGGAGGGATGAGCAGTTCTTC
TRBJ1-5,many,TRBV29-1,-,CSVRDGFNQPQHF,TGCAGCGTTCGGGACGGTTTCAATCAGCCCCAGCATTTT
TRBJ2-7,few,TRBV11-2,-,CASSPDRPSLTSHEQYF,TGTGCCAGCAGCCCCGACCGGCCCTCTTTGACTAGTCACGAGCAGTACTTC
TRBJ2-1,-,TRBV5-1,TRBD2,CASSLASGRNEQFF,TGCGCCAGCAGCTTGGCTAGCGGGAGGAATGAGCAGTTCTTC
TRBJ1-1,-,TRBV7-9,-,CASSRWTELNTEAFF,TGTGCCAGCAGCCGCTGGACAGAGCTTAACACTGAAGCTTTCTTT
TRBJ2-2,few,TRBV28,-,CASSPAWEIGELFF,TGTGCCAGCAGTCCCGCGTGGGAGATCGGGGAGCTGTTTTTT
TRBJ2-1,many,TRBV6-1,TRBD2,CASIDLAGAYNEQFF,TGTGCCAGCATTGACCTAGCGGGGGCCTACAATGAGCAGTTCTTC
TRBJ1-1,-,TRBV7-9,TRBD1,CASSYPGGRGLRAEAFF,TGTGCCAGCAGCTACCCGGGAGGCAGGGGGCTCCGGGCTGAAGCTTTCTTT
TRBJ1-1,-,TRBV20-1,TRBD1,CSARGTGGENTEAFF,TGCAGTGCTAGGGGGACAGGGGGCGAGAACACTGAAGCTTTCTTT
TRBJ2-3,-,TRBV7-6,TRBD2,CASSLSGGTDTQYF,TGTGCCAGCAGCTTGAGCGGGGGCACAGATACGCAGTATTTT
TRBJ1-2,-,TRBV20-1,TRBD1,CSAGEGAYGYTF,TGCAGTGCTGGGGAGGGGGCCTATGGCTACACCTTC
TRBJ2-7,-,TRBV29-1,-,CSVLPGSSYEQYF,TGCAGCGTCCTCCCGGGGAGCTCCTACGAGCAGTACTTC
TRBJ2-3,-,TRBV6-6,-,CASSYSTARHDTQYF,TGTGCCAGCAGTTACTCGACAGCACGCCATGATACGCAGTATTTT
TRBJ2-3,-,TRBV4-1,TRBD2,CASSQVLVAGAPTDTQYF,TGCGCCAGCAGCCAAGTATTAGTAGCGGGAGCCCCCACAGATACGCAGTATTTT
TRBJ1-2,-,TRBV28,-,CASRLDYGYTF,TGTGCCAGCAGACTCGACTATGGCTACACCTTC
TRBJ2-4,few,TRBV7-9,-,CASSRRGTNQNIQYF,TGTGCCAGCAGCCGTCGAGGAACAAACCAAAACATTCAGTACTTC
TRBJ2-5,-,TRBV27,-,CASSRGLSATQYF,TGTGCCAGCAGCAGGGGCCTTAGTGCGACCCAGTACTTC
TRBJ2-2,many,TRBV12-3/TRBV12-4,-,CASGALLHTGELFF,TGTGCCAGCGGTGCCTTGCTGCACACCGGGGAGCTGTTTTTT
TRBJ1-2,few,TRBV20-1,-,CSASSLVGSERGYTF,TGCAGTGCTAGTTCCTTGGTTGGGTCCGAGAGAGGCTACACCTTC
TRBJ2-5,many,TRBV3-1,-,CASSRLEETQYF,TGTGCCAGCAGCCGACTAGAAGAGACCCAGTACTTC
TRBJ2-1,-,TRBV29-1,-,CSIRSLLNNEQFF,TGCAGCATCAGGTCACTTTTAAACAATGAGCAGTTCTTC
TRBJ1-1,few,TRBV28,-,CASRERGIEAFF,TGTGCCAGCAGGGAGAGAGGGATTGAAGCTTTCTTT
TRBJ2-3,many,TRBV24-1,TRBD1,CATSDSGTGSADTQYF,TGTGCCACCAGTGATTCCGGGACAGGGAGCGCAGATACGCAGTATTTT
TRBJ2-1,-,TRBV20-1,TRBD1,CSAGRTGLPYNEQFF,TGCAGTGCTGGACGGACAGGGCTCCCCTACAATGAGCAGTTCTTC
TRBJ2-1,-,TRBV11-3,TRBD2,CASSIWAGESNEQFF,TGTGCCAGCAGTATCTGGGCGGGAGAATCGAATGAGCAGTTCTTC
TRBJ2-3,-,TRBV20-1,TRBD2,CSARGVGREHRADTQYF,TGCAGTGCTAGAGGGGTCGGGCGGGAGCATAGGGCAGATACGCAGTATTTT
TRBJ2-1,-,TRBV5-4,-,CASSLAAGSVAYNEQFF,TGTGCCAGCAGCTTGGCCGCAGGGTCGGTAGCCTACAATGAGCAGTTCTTC
TRBJ1-1,-,TRBV25-1,-,CATTGPPMNTEAFF,TGTGCCACTACGGGGCCCCCCATGAACACTGAAGCTTTCTTT
TRBJ2-2,-,TRBV11-2,TRBD2,CASSSGLAGANTGELFF,TGTGCCAGCAGCTCGGGACTAGCGGGGGCGAACACCGGGGAGCTGTTTTTT
TRBJ1-1,few,TRBV29-1,-,CSVTQAKAFF,TGCAGCGTCACCCAAGCCAAAGCTTTCTTT
TRBJ2-2,few,TRBV30,-,CAWSVTTGELFF,TGTGCCTGGAGTGTGACAACCGGGGAGCTGTTTTTT